The next 5 T cell receptor beta chains were all read from a single sample in a study of blood T cells in healthy people across ages. For the second PCR, which ran for roughly 6 to 11 cycles, a sample-barcoded 5' primer and a J-beta primer mix were used. MiXCR, run by TCRdb on the 5' RACE reads, gives a single entry per CDR3 protein. The data show 1.5 million to 2 million distinct CDR3 sequences, with about 30% seen just once and more than 6% held by the top ten. The sample consisted of blood. The source of these receptors is a woman aged 25 to 39 in good health.

This clonotype occurred once. This chain joins TRBV11-2 and TRBJ2-6; perhaps D is TRBD1 or TRBD2 (5 bases each). Per germline, CDR1 SGHAT and CDR2 FQNNGV. The CDR3 length is 17 residues. Trimming shortened V by 4 bases and J by 0 bases, and 13 bases separated the two germline ends. DNA of the CDR3: TGTGCCAGCAGCTACCCGGGACGGAGCTCTGGGGCCAACGTCCTGACTTTC. Its protein is CASSYPGRSSGANVLTF.

This clonotype was seen ten or more times. This chain connects TRBV20-1 to TRBJ2-1; 13 positions agree with TRBD2. CDR3 length equals 15 residues. Unmatched junction bases numbered 6, after V lost 4 bases and J lost 6 bases. Germline V gene lookup returns CDR1 DFQATT and CDR2 SNEGSKA (reference sequence). The CDR3 spells CSAMGLAGLANEQFF. The CDR3 DNA sequence: TGCAGTGCTATGGGACTAGCGGGATTGGCCAATGAGCAGTTCTTC.

The CDR3 region is CASSHGSTNYTF. The CDR3 DNA sequence: TGTGCCAGCAGCCATGGGTCCACGAACTACACCTTC. The chain is built from TRBV14 and TRBJ1-2; no definite D call. The CDR3 has 12 residues. The V gene lost 3 bases and the J gene lost 10 bases, with 12 bases spanning the gap. Germline V gene lookup returns CDR1 SGHDN and CDR2 FVKESK.

This chain joins TRBV7-2 and TRBJ2-1, with a possible D match to TRBD1 (9 bases). TRBJ2-7 explains the end of the DNA better; the J call may be wrong. The CDR3 length is 16 residues. Germline V gene lookup returns CDR1 SGHTA and CDR2 FQGNSA. The CDR3 nucleotides are TGTGCCAGCAGCCCGATAGCGGGACAGGGAATCTACGAGCAGTACTTC. This translates into CASSPIAGQGIYEQYF.

This clonotype has just a few counts. This chain links TRBV7-9 with TRBJ2-1; 9 nucleotides agree with TRBD2. J gave up 11 bases and V 5 bases, and 16 bases lay outside the gene matches. CDR1 is SEHNR, CDR2 FQNEAQ, per germline (reference sequence). The CDR3 consists of 16 residues. The CDR3 bases are TGTGCCAGCAGCCATGCGGGGCGGGAGGGCCGAGGACAGCAGTTCTTC. Translating gives CASSHAGREGRGQQFF.